Following are 11 T cell receptor beta chains from one sample sequenced in a study of blood T cells in healthy people across ages. Primed by a sample-barcoded 5' primer and a J-beta primer mix, a second PCR proceeded for roughly 7 to 12 cycles. MiXCR, applied by TCRdb to the 5' RACE reads, yields one record per CDR3 protein. The table shows 1.5 million to 2 million distinct CDR3 sequences, with 35% to 50% occurring only once. Sequences were obtained from blood. These receptors were taken from a human donor in good health.

The chain joins TRBV6-6 to TRBJ1-3; D uncertain. Germline CDR1 MNHNY, CDR2 SVGAGI (reference sequence). This CDR3 has 15 amino acids. V was pared by 2 bases and J by 1 base, with 9 bases between. The CDR3 region is CASSYGPGSGNTIYF. CDR3 nucleotide sequence: TGTGCCAGCAGTTACGGTCCGGGATCTGGAAACACCATATATTTT.

This clonotype occurred a few times. The chain uses TRBV12-3 or TRBV12-4 and TRBJ2-5, with 9 nucleotides matching TRBD2. J lost 5 bases, V lost 1 base, and 11 bases had no gene match. This CDR3 contains 17 residues. The CDR3 nucleotides read TGTGCCAGCAGTTTAGAAAGGCGGGGGGGCCGCGGGGAGACCCAGTACTTC. Translating gives CASSLERRGGRGETQYF.

The chain recombines TRBV15 with TRBJ1-2; tentative D call: TRBD1 (6 bases). From germline, CDR1 is LNHNV and CDR2 YYDKDF (reference sequence). This CDR3 has 15 amino acids. V lost 0 bases, J lost 2 bases, and 10 bases lay in between. The CDR3 protein is CATSRDRGINYGYTF. The DNA for the CDR3 is TGTGCCACCAGCAGAGACAGGGGCATCAACTATGGCTACACCTTC.

This clonotype was counted a few times. The chain is built from TRBV28 and TRBJ2-1; perhaps TRBD2 as D (6 bases). Germline V gives CDR1 MDHEN, CDR2 SYDVKM. Trimming shortened V by 6 bases and J by 4 bases, and 13 bases separated the two germline ends. CDR3 length: 14 amino acids. CDR3 DNA: TGTGCCAGCAGCTACACCGGGACTTACAATGAGCAGTTCTTC. Translated, it gives CASSYTGTYNEQFF.

Ten or more counts support this clonotype. V usage is TRBV4-1 and J usage is TRBJ2-4; D gene uncertain. This CDR3 region has 15 residues. The germline gives CDR1 MGHRA, CDR2 YSYEKL. V was clipped by 0 bases and J by 5 bases, with 11 bases between them. The CDR3 DNA follows: TGCGCCAGCAGCCAAGATCTTAACAAGGAAAACATTCAGTACTTC. It specifies CASSQDLNKENIQYF.

The V and J genes are TRBV7-2 and TRBJ1-2; tentatively, D is TRBD1 (5 bases). This CDR3 has 13 residues. The germline V gene encodes CDR1 SGHTA and CDR2 FQGNSA. Between the trimmed V and J ends, which lost 5 bases and 6 bases, there was a span of 13 bases. The CDR3 DNA reads as TGTGCCAGCAGCCCGAACCAGGGAGATGGCTACACCTTC. Amino acids: CASSPNQGDGYTF.

This clonotype was detected only a few times. The V gene is TRBV7-2, the J gene TRBJ2-7, with TRBD2 as a possible D gene (5 bases). The CDR3 spans 15 residues. Germline lookup yields CDR1 SGHTA and CDR2 FQGNSA. V was cut by 1 base and J by 2 bases, with 12 bases left in between. The CDR3 nucleotides read TGTGCCAGCAGCTTAGACGGAGGATTTACCTACGAGCAGTACTTC. Amino acids: CASSLDGGFTYEQYF.

This clonotype was counted ten times or more. This rearrangement joins TRBV29-1 to TRBJ2-1; the D gene is possibly TRBD2 (5 bases). V lost 3 bases, J lost 9 bases, and 12 bases lay in between. Per germline, CDR1 SQVTM and CDR2 ANQGSEA. This CDR3 contains 12 residues. As DNA, the CDR3 is TGCAGCGTTGACGCCCGGGATGGTGAGCAGTTCTTC. Amino acid sequence: CSVDARDGEQFF.

This clonotype was seen at least ten times. The CDR3 loop is CATSDLSKDTDTQYF. The CDR3 DNA reads as TGTGCCACCAGTGATTTGAGTAAGGACACAGATACGCAGTATTTT. The gene calls are TRBV24-1 and TRBJ2-3, with D uncertain. This CDR3 is 15 amino acids long. CDR1 is KGHDR and CDR2 is SFDVKD in the germline V gene. The germline V and J ends were trimmed by 0 bases and 2 bases, with 8 bases remaining between them.

This clonotype showed up just a few times. The rearrangement uses TRBV5-1 and TRBJ2-7; 10 nucleotides match TRBD1. Germline CDR1 SGHRS, CDR2 YFSETQ. J gave up 6 bases and V 4 bases, and 4 bases lay outside the gene matches. This CDR3 contains 13 residues. The DNA for the CDR3 is TGCGCCAGCAGCCCGGGACAGGGGTTCGAGCAGTACTTC. Protein: CASSPGQGFEQYF. Full variable domain (rest looked up from reference TRBV5-1 and TRBJ2-7): KAGVTQTPRYLIKTRGQQVTLSCSPISGHRSVSWYQQTPGQGLQFLFEYFSETQRNKGNFPGRFSGRQFSNSRSEMNVSTLELGDSALYLCASSPGQGFEQYFGPGTRLTVT.

This clonotype was counted only a few times. The V and J genes are TRBV21-1 and TRBJ2-4; the table names TRBD1, a call not compared with the DNA. TRBV21-1 is noted as a pseudogene. CDR3 length: 17 amino acids. CDR3 protein: CASRLTHRQGRENIQYF. In DNA, the CDR3 is TGTGCCAGCAGGCTAACCCACCGCCAGGGACGGGAAAACATTCAGTACTTC.